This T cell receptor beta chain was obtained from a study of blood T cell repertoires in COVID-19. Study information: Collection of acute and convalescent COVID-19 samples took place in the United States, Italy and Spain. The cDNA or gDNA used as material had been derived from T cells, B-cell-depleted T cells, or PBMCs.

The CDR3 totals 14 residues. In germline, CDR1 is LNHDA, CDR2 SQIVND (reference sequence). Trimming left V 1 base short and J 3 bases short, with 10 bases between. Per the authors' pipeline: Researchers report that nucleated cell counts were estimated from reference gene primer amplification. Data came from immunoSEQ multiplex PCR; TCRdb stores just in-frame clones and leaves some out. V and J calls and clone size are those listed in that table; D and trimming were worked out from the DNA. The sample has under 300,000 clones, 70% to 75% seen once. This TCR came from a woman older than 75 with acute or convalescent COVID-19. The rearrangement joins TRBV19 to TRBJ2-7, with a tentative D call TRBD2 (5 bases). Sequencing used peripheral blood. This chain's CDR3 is CASSIGGGHYEQYF. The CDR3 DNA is TGTGCCAGTAGTATAGGAGGAGGCCACTACGAGCAGTACTTC.